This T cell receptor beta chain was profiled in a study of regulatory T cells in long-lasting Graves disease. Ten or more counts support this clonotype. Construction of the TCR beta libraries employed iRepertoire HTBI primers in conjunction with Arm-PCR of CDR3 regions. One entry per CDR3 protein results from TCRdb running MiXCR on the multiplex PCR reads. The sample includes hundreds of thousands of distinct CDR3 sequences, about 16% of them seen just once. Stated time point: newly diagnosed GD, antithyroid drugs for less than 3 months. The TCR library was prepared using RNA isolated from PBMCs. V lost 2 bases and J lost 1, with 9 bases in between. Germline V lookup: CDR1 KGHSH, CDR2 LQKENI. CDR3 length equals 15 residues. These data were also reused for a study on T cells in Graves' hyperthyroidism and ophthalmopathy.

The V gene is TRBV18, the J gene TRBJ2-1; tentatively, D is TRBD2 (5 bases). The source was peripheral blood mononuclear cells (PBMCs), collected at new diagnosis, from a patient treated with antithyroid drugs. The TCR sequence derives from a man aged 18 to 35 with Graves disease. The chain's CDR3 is CASSPGSQSYNEQFF. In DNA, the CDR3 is TGTGCCAGCTCACCAGGGAGCCAATCCTACAATGAGCAGTTCTTC. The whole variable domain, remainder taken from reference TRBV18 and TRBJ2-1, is NAGVMQNPRHLVRRRGQEARLRCSPMKGHSHVYWYRQLPEEGLKFMVYLQKENIIDESGMPKERFSAEFPKEGPSILRIQQVVRGDSAAYFCASSPGSQSYNEQFFGPGTRLTVL.